The 14 T cell receptor beta chains given below trace back to one sample, sequenced in a study of glioma-infiltrating T cells. Using RNA template, CDR3s of TCR alpha and beta were amplified with iRepertoire arm-PCR. In TCRdb, the multiplex PCR reads were re-called with MiXCR into one record per CDR3 protein. There are approximately 100,000 distinct CDR3 sequences in the sample; 20% to 25% occur only once, and about a third lies in the top ten. The source material was glioma tissue, nonneoplastic brain tissue, or PBMCs (not recorded which). The receptor set was obtained from a human donor with low-grade glioma or glioblastoma, undergoing nonglioma brain surgery, or in good health (not recorded which).

This clonotype appeared many times. This chain links TRBV4-3 with TRBJ1-1; 9 positions match TRBD1. Germline V gene sequence: CDR1 LGHNA, CDR2 YSLEER. CDR3 length equals 15 residues. V trimming: 0 bases; J trimming: 11 bases; junction bases outside the gene matches: 10. The CDR3 coding sequence is TGCGCCAGCAGCCAAGACTCCGGGACAGGGCGAGAGGCTTTCTTT. This gives the protein CASSQDSGTGREAFF.

This clonotype was counted ten times or more. CDR3 coding DNA: TGTGCCAGCAGCCCGACTAGCGGGCACTCCTACAATGAGCAGTTCTTC. This encodes CASSPTSGHSYNEQFF. The rearrangement links TRBV7-2 to TRBJ2-1; 10 bases map to TRBD2. CDR3 size: 16 residues. Trimming cost V 5 bases and J 0 bases; bases outside gene matches: 4. The germline gives CDR1 SGHTA, CDR2 FQGNSA.

This clonotype was seen at least ten times. The V call is TRBV11-3, the J call TRBJ2-3; no firm D call. V shed 1 base and J shed 0 bases, with 8 bases lying between them. Germline V lookup: CDR1 SGHNT, CDR2 YENEEA. This CDR3 region has 15 residues. DNA for the CDR3: TGTGCCAGCAGCTTAGCACCCACTAGCACAGATACGCAGTATTTT. Protein product: CASSLAPTSTDTQYF.

This clonotype appeared many times. The chain carries TRBV3-1 and TRBJ1-5; tentatively, D is TRBD1 (6 bases). CDR3 length: 13 residues. Trimming pared 2 bases from V and 8 bases from J, leaving 10 bases between. From germline, CDR1 is LGHDT and CDR2 YNNKEL (reference sequence). The CDR3 protein is CASSQIPGEPQHF. As DNA, the CDR3 is TGTGCCAGCAGCCAAATACCAGGGGAGCCCCAGCATTTT.

This clonotype occurred many times. The chain recombines TRBV7-2 with TRBJ2-5; TRBD1 agrees at 7 bases. The germline V gene encodes CDR1 SGHTA and CDR2 FQGNSA. Losses at the gene ends were 6 bases for V and 1 base for J; bases not matched to a gene: 5. This CDR3 spans 14 amino acids. CDR3 region: CASSLRDSQETQYF. The DNA of the CDR3 is TGTGCCAGCAGTCTCCGGGACAGCCAAGAGACCCAGTACTTC. Looking up the rest from reference TRBV7-2 and TRBJ2-5 gives the full variable domain: GAGVSQSPSNKVTEKGKDVELRCDPISGHTALYWYRQSLGQGLEFLIYFQGNSAPDKSGLPSDRFSAERTGGSVSTLTIQRTQQEDSAVYLCASSLRDSQETQYFGPGTRLLVL.

This clonotype was seen a few times. The chain carries TRBV19 and TRBJ1-1; D may be TRBD1 (5 bases). This CDR3 is 16 amino acids long. The germline CDR1 and CDR2 sequences are LNHDA and SQIVND (reference sequence). Trimming removed 3 bases at V and 0 bases at J, with 14 bases between. The CDR3 is CASSMGYGTVNTEAFF. Written as DNA, the CDR3 is TGTGCCAGTAGTATGGGATACGGGACGGTGAACACTGAAGCTTTCTTT.

This clonotype has ten or more counts. The chain recombines TRBV20-1 with TRBJ2-7; TRBD1 matches 10 bases. CDR1 is DFQATT, CDR2 SNEGSKA, per germline (reference sequence). Trimming removed 6 bases from V and 3 bases from J; junction bases left unmatched: 5. The CDR3 runs 13 residues. The CDR3 DNA follows: TGCAGTGCCAACCGGGACAGGGGCTACGAGCAGTACTTC. Translating gives CSANRDRGYEQYF.

Comment on this clonotype: This sequence may be a read error, since a much larger clone differs from it by one base. This chain links TRBV2 with TRBJ1-5, with D uncertain. V was trimmed by 7 bases and J by 0 bases, leaving 13 bases between them. CDR1 SNHLY and CDR2 FYNNEI come from the germline V gene. There are 15 residues in the CDR3. The CDR3 DNA reads as TGTGCCAGCACTTCGGGAAGTTGTAGCAATCAGCCCCAGCATTTT. Its protein is CASTSGSCSNQPQHF.

Regarding this clonotype: A clone one base away is much larger, so this may be a read error. The chain joins TRBV4-2 to TRBJ2-5; D is undetermined. V gave up 0 bases and J gave up 4 bases, with 15 bases separating them. This CDR3 contains 16 residues. Germline loops: CDR1 LGHNA, CDR2 YNFKEQ. CDR3 sequence: CASSQDLARRGETQYF. CDR3 bases: TGTGCCAGCAGCCAAGATCTCGCCAGGCGAGGAGAGACCCAGTACTTC.

Many counts were recorded for this clonotype. This sequence joins TRBV20-1 and TRBJ2-6; D unresolved. Germline CDR1 is DFQATT and CDR2 is SNEGSKA (reference sequence). Deletions cut 0 bases from V and 6 bases from J, with 9 bases between. This CDR3 has 14 amino acids. The DNA of the CDR3 is TGCAGTGCTAGAGAAAGTCCAGAGGCCAACGTCCTGACTTTC. Translation: CSARESPEANVLTF.

This clonotype showed up many times. This rearrangement joins TRBV20-1 to TRBJ1-2; a weak D match, TRBD1 (5 bases). Germline CDR1 is DFQATT and CDR2 is SNEGSKA (reference sequence). The CDR3 contains 12 residues. The V and J ends lost 2 bases and 11 bases respectively, with 15 bases between them. The CDR3 loop is CSARIGTPSYTF. CDR3 bases: TGCAGTGCTAGAATAGGGACGCCTTCTTACACCTTC.

In its sample, this clonotype was seen many times. The chain combines TRBV7-2 with TRBJ2-1; D is undetermined. Germline loops: CDR1 SGHTA, CDR2 FQGNSA. The CDR3 sequence is 12 residues long. V dropped 1 base and J dropped 12 bases, with 10 bases sitting between them. CDR3 DNA: TGTGCCAGCAGCTTAGGATACATACGGCAGTTCTTC. It codes for CASSLGYIRQFF.

This clonotype turned up a few times. The rearrangement uses TRBV4-1 and TRBJ1-2; D not certain. The CDR3 consists of 16 residues. V lost 2 bases to trimming and J lost 4 bases, with 17 bases between them. Germline V gene lookup returns CDR1 MGHRA and CDR2 YSYEKL. The CDR3 coding sequence is TGCGCCAGCAGCCAAAATCCGGCCCAGGAGATCTATGGCTACACCTTC. Translating gives CASSQNPAQEIYGYTF.

In its sample, this clonotype was seen many times. V gene TRBV4-3 combines with J gene TRBJ2-7; 10 bases align to TRBD1. Germline CDR1 LGHNA, CDR2 YSLEER. With 3 bases clipped from V and 2 bases from J, the junction kept 4 bases outside the gene matches. The CDR3 spans 15 residues. The CDR3 nucleotides are TGCGCCAGCAGCCACCGGACAGGGGGGGCCTACGAGCAGTACTTC. Amino acid sequence: CASSHRTGGAYEQYF.